The 32 T cell receptor beta chains listed next were all sequenced from one sample in a study of blood T cell repertoires in COVID-19. Libraries were prepared by immunoSEQ multiplex PCR; TCRdb keeps only in-frame clonotypes and omits some of them. The sample carries a few hundred thousand clones, around 90% recorded once. Specimen: peripheral blood. These receptors all come from a man in his 70s with acute or convalescent COVID-19.

The chain carries TRBV18 and TRBJ2-4, with 8 nucleotides matching TRBD1. Per the germline V gene, CDR1 is KGHSH and CDR2 is LQKENI. The CDR3 runs to 16 residues. Germline trimming cut 3 bases from V and 9 bases from J; bases unmatched to any gene: 13. CDR3 sequence: CASSPPEQGAGGIQYF. CDR3 coding DNA: TGTGCCAGCTCACCCCCGGAGCAGGGGGCTGGAGGCATTCAGTACTTC.

The rearrangement uses TRBV27 and TRBJ2-1; tentative D call: TRBD2 (6 bases). This CDR3 is 16 amino acids long. The germline V gene encodes CDR1 MNHEY and CDR2 SMNVEV (reference sequence). V gave up 5 bases and J gave up 3 bases, with 17 bases separating them. The CDR3 DNA sequence: TGTGCCAGCAGTGCGATGAAGGGAGGTCTCTACAATGAGCAGTTCTTC. Translated: CASSAMKGGLYNEQFF.

The chain uses TRBV18 and TRBJ2-7; TRBD2 matches at 11 bases. This CDR3 has 16 amino acids. The junction had 4 bases not matched to a gene; V was cut back by 3 bases and J by 0 bases. Germline CDR1 reads KGHSH; CDR2 reads LQKENI. The CDR3 is CASSPLTSGVSYEQYF. The CDR3 DNA follows: TGTGCCAGCTCACCTTTGACTAGCGGGGTCTCCTACGAGCAGTACTTC.

The genes are TRBV6-5 and TRBJ2-7, with D possibly matching TRBD1 (5 bases). Trimming took 6 bases from V and 6 from J, leaving 15 bases between them. Germline V gene data show CDR1 as MNHEY and CDR2 as SVGAGI. The CDR3 has 13 residues. CDR3 in DNA: TGTGCCAGCAGACGCAGGGATCTGGGCGAGCAGTACTTC. Translated, it gives CASRRRDLGEQYF.

The chain uses TRBV2 and TRBJ2-7, with 10 bases fitting TRBD1. J lost 5 bases, V lost 6 bases, and 7 bases had no gene match. The CDR3 runs 14 residues. Germline V gene data show CDR1 as SNHLY and CDR2 as FYNNEI. The CDR3 protein is CASSRGDRGNEQYF. In DNA, the CDR3 is TGTGCCAGCAGCCGGGGGGACAGGGGTAACGAGCAGTACTTC.

This clone is a singleton in its sample. V usage is TRBV11-3 and J usage is TRBJ2-3; TRBD1 agrees at 8 bases. Germline V gene lookup returns CDR1 SGHNT and CDR2 YENEEA. Trimming at V came to 5 bases and at J to 1 base, leaving 8 bases not matched to a gene. This CDR3 has 16 amino acids. For the CDR3, the DNA is TGTGCCAGCAGCGTATCAGGGGGCATCGGCACAGATACGCAGTATTTT. Protein sequence: CASSVSGGIGTDTQYF.

The chain couples TRBV5-6 to TRBJ2-7; TRBD1 agrees at 7 bases. With V trimmed by 3 bases and J by 6 bases, 9 bases remained unmatched. The CDR3 runs 14 residues. Germline-derived CDR1 and CDR2 are SGHDT and YYEEEE. CDR3 nucleotide sequence: TGTGCCAGCAGCTCGGTAGACAGGGCGGGCGAGCAGTACTTC. It codes for CASSSVDRAGEQYF.

This clone was recorded only once. This chain joins TRBV5-1 and TRBJ1-2; TRBD1 matches at 7 bases. CDR1 and CDR2 (germline): SGHRS, YFSETQ. The trim removed 0 bases at V and 4 bases at J, leaving 9 bases unmatched. The CDR3 extends over 16 amino acids. The CDR3 sequence is CASSLVGQPFLYGYTF. For the CDR3, the DNA is TGCGCCAGCAGCTTGGTGGGACAGCCCTTTCTCTATGGCTACACCTTC. The full variable domain, completed using reference TRBV5-1 and TRBJ1-2, is KAGVTQTPRYLIKTRGQQVTLSCSPISGHRSVSWYQQTPGQGLQFLFEYFSETQRNKGNFPGRFSGRQFSNSRSEMNVSTLELGDSALYLCASSLVGQPFLYGYTFGSGTRLTVV.

The chain recombines TRBV19 with TRBJ1-2, with TRBD1 identical over 7 bases. The CDR3 sequence is 13 residues long. The J segment lost 4 bases and the V segment lost 9 bases, leaving 8 bases of the junction unmatched. In germline, CDR1 is LNHDA, CDR2 SQIVND (reference sequence). Written as DNA, the CDR3 is TGTGCCAGCTGGGACAGATATTCCTATGGCTACACCTTC. Its translation: CASWDRYSYGYTF.

The chain carries TRBV7-9 and TRBJ2-3, with 13 bases lining up with TRBD2. Germline CDR1 reads SEHNR; CDR2 reads FQNEAQ (reference sequence). V was clipped by 5 bases and J by 2 bases; unmatched bases: 10. The CDR3 is 18 residues long. The CDR3 spells CASSLRSGTSGATDTQYF. In DNA form, the CDR3 reads TGTGCCAGCAGCCTAAGGAGCGGGACTAGCGGGGCCACAGATACGCAGTATTTT.

J is TRBJ2-3 and V is TRBV5-6; tentatively, D is TRBD2 (6 bases). Trimming left V 3 bases short and J 2 bases short, with 7 bases between. CDR1 and CDR2 from the germline V gene are SGHDT and YYEEEE. The CDR3 consists of 13 residues. The CDR3 is CASSWGLTDTQYF. The CDR3 region has the DNA TGTGCCAGCAGCTGGGGACTCACAGATACGCAGTATTTT.

This rearrangement joins TRBV6-1 to TRBJ2-5, with D possibly being TRBD2 (6 bases). CDR1 and CDR2 (germline): MNHNS, SASEGT. V was trimmed by 3 bases and J by 2 bases, leaving 7 bases between them. The CDR3 spans 13 residues. The chain's CDR3 is CASSEGGQETQYF. Here the CDR3 DNA reads TGTGCCAGCAGTGAGGGAGGACAAGAGACCCAGTACTTC.

The chain employs TRBV7-2 and TRBJ2-2, with D tentatively TRBD2 (6 bases). V dropped 3 bases and J dropped 6 bases, with 17 bases sitting between them. This CDR3 has 16 amino acids. Germline V CDR1 and CDR2: SGHTA, FQGNSA. In DNA form, the CDR3 reads TGTGCCAGCAGCTTGACGGCGCGGGGCTCTGCCGGGGAGCTGTTTTTT. Translating gives CASSLTARGSAGELFF. The complete variable domain, with remaining parts taken from reference TRBV7-2 and TRBJ2-2, reads GAGVSQSPSNKVTEKGKDVELRCDPISGHTALYWYRQSLGQGLEFLIYFQGNSAPDKSGLPSDRFSAERTGGSVSTLTIQRTQQEDSAVYLCASSLTARGSAGELFFGEGSRLTVL.

V is TRBV9 and J is TRBJ1-4, with a possible D match to TRBD1 (6 bases). The ends were cut back, 0 bases at V and 8 bases at J, with 11 bases in the middle. This CDR3 is built from 14 residues. Germline lookup yields CDR1 SGDLS and CDR2 YYNGEE. The CDR3 here is CASSVAPGDEKLFF. In DNA form, the CDR3 reads TGTGCCAGCAGCGTAGCTCCAGGGGACGAAAAACTGTTTTTT.

This rearrangement joins TRBV5-4 to TRBJ2-7; TRBD2 aligns across 11 bases. Germline loops: CDR1 SGHNT, CDR2 YYREEE (reference sequence). V lost 0 bases, J lost 0 bases, and 5 bases stayed unmatched. This CDR3 has 17 residues. The CDR3 loop reads CASSLGLAGSSSYEQYF. The DNA of the CDR3 is TGTGCCAGCAGCTTGGGACTAGCGGGATCAAGCTCCTACGAGCAGTACTTC. Full variable domain (outside the CDR3, taken from reference TRBV5-4 and TRBJ2-7): ETGVTQSPTHLIKTRGQQVTLRCSSQSGHNTVSWYQQALGQGPQFIFQYYREEENGRGNFPPRFSGLQFPNYSSELNVNALELDDSALYLCASSLGLAGSSSYEQYFGPGTRLTVT.

This clone was seen once. The chain joins TRBV6-5 to TRBJ2-6, with 7 bases lining up with TRBD1. The CDR3 runs 15 residues. CDR1 is MNHEY, CDR2 SVGAGI, per germline. V was clipped by 6 bases and J by 0 bases; unmatched bases: 2. The CDR3: CASRGQVSGANVLTF. In DNA, the CDR3 is TGTGCCAGCAGAGGACAGGTCTCTGGGGCCAACGTCCTGACTTTC.

The chain couples TRBV10-3 to TRBJ1-6; 8 bases line up with TRBD1. Trimming cost V 7 bases and J 7 bases; bases outside gene matches: 6. CDR3 length: 14 residues. The germline gives CDR1 ENHRY, CDR2 SYGVKD. Here the CDR3 reads CAITTGQGNSPLHF. CDR3 nucleotide sequence: TGTGCCATCACCACAGGACAGGGCAATTCACCCCTCCACTTT.

This clone occurred a few times. Other DNA sequences in this sample translate to the same CDR3. This rearrangement joins TRBV7-9 to TRBJ2-7; no firm D call. V was shortened by 2 bases and J by 1 base, with 3 bases between the two germline ends. The CDR3 has 12 residues. Germline V gene sequence: CDR1 SEHNR, CDR2 FQNEAQ (reference sequence). The chain's CDR3 is CASSLSSYEQYF. The DNA for the CDR3 is TGTGCCAGCAGCTTATCATCCTACGAGCAGTACTTC.

The rearrangement joins TRBV18 to TRBJ2-5, with 10 bases aligning to TRBD2. The CDR3 loop spans 16 amino acids. Germline V CDR1 and CDR2: KGHSH, LQKENI. The trim removed 3 bases at V and 5 bases at J, leaving 9 bases unmatched. The CDR3 here is CASSPQASGSGETQYF. The CDR3 region has the DNA TGTGCCAGCTCACCTCAAGCTAGCGGGAGTGGTGAGACCCAGTACTTC.

This chain uses TRBV5-6 with TRBJ1-5; D gene unclear. CDR1 and CDR2 (germline): SGHDT, YYEEEE. V was shortened by 2 bases and J by 7 bases, with 13 bases between the two germline ends. The CDR3 covers 14 residues. This CDR3 reads CASSFRRVGQPQHF. The DNA of the CDR3 is TGTGCCAGCAGCTTCCGGCGGGTTGGACAGCCCCAGCATTTT.

CDR3 DNA sequence: TGTGCCATCAGCCTAGCGGTGGAAACCTACAATGAGCAGTTCTTC. It encodes CAISLAVETYNEQFF. J is TRBJ2-1 and V is TRBV10-3; 7 bases match TRBD2. The J segment lost 2 bases and the V segment lost 6 bases, leaving 7 bases of the junction unmatched. CDR1 is ENHRY and CDR2 is SYGVKD in the germline V gene. The CDR3 is made up of 15 amino acids.

This chain connects TRBV12-3 or TRBV12-4 to TRBJ2-1; D is possibly TRBD1 (6 bases). V shed 2 bases and J shed 5 bases, with 7 bases lying between them. The length of the CDR3 is 13 residues. CDR3 loop: CASSLRGNNEQFF. The CDR3 nucleotides are TGTGCCAGCAGTTTAAGGGGGAACAATGAGCAGTTCTTC.

The rearrangement uses TRBV12-2 and TRBJ2-7; the table's D call of TRBD2 was not tested on the DNA. TRBV12-2 is classified as a pseudogene. This CDR3 has 10 residues. The CDR3 DNA is TGTGCAAGTCGCTCTTACGAGCAGTACTTC. Amino acids: CASRSYEQYF.

The CDR3 protein is CASSPRGDSGVRNEQFF. The CDR3 DNA is TGTGCCAGCAGTCCAAGAGGCGATAGCGGGGTCCGTAATGAGCAGTTCTTC. The chain carries TRBV6-6 and TRBJ2-1, with 8 bases fitting TRBD2. The germline V gene encodes CDR1 MNHNY and CDR2 SVGAGI (reference sequence). Trimming cost V 5 bases and J 7 bases; bases outside gene matches: 16. The length of the CDR3 is 17 residues.

The chain is built from TRBV7-2 and TRBJ1-6; D gene uncertain. The CDR3 has 14 amino acids. Germline CDR1 and CDR2: SGHTA and FQGNSA. Between the trimmed V and J ends, which lost 1 base and 7 bases, there was a span of 8 bases. In nucleotides, the CDR3 is TGTGCCAGCAGCTTAGGACTACGGAATTCACCCCTCCACTTT. It yields the protein CASSLGLRNSPLHF.

The V and J genes are TRBV15 and TRBJ1-5; maybe TRBD1 (6 bases). Germline values: CDR1 LNHNV, CDR2 YYDKDF (reference sequence). The CDR3 sequence is 15 residues long. V lost 8 bases and J lost 1, with 15 bases in between. The CDR3: CATENGGASNQPQHF. The CDR3 DNA is TGTGCCACCGAAAACGGGGGGGCCAGCAATCAGCCCCAGCATTTT.

This sequence joins TRBV7-8 and TRBJ2-2, with 9 positions matching TRBD1. The CDR3 consists of 14 residues. CDR1 and CDR2 (germline): SGHVS, FQNEAQ. V was clipped by 5 bases and J by 7 bases; unmatched bases: 5. The CDR3 DNA is TGTGCCAGCAGCCAGGGGACAGGGTTCGGGGAGCTGTTTTTT. Amino acid sequence: CASSQGTGFGELFF. The entire variable domain, with the rest obtained from reference TRBV7-8 and TRBJ2-2, is as follows: GAGVSQSPRYKVAKRGQDVALRCDPISGHVSLFWYQQALGQGPEFLTYFQNEAQLDKSGLPSDRFFAERPEGSVSTLKIQRTQQEDSAVYLCASSQGTGFGELFFGEGSRLTVL.

The genes are TRBV5-8 and TRBJ2-2; tentative D call: TRBD1 (5 bases). V was cut by 6 bases and J by 3 bases, with 9 bases left in between. CDR1 and CDR2 (germline): SGHTS, YDEGEE. The CDR3 consists of 13 residues. The CDR3 nucleotides read TGTGCCAGCAACGCAGGGCACACCGGGGAGCTGTTTTTT. Protein product: CASNAGHTGELFF.

The chain couples TRBV6-5 to TRBJ1-2; the D gene is possibly TRBD1 (5 bases). V lost 5 bases, J lost 5 bases, and 15 bases lay in between. The CDR3 has 14 residues. CDR1 MNHEY and CDR2 SVGAGI come from the germline V gene. The CDR3 DNA sequence: TGTGCCAGCAGTCGTCAGGGAGGGAGATATGGCTACACCTTC. Its protein is CASSRQGGRYGYTF.

This clone was recorded only once. The chain recombines TRBV28 with TRBJ1-6; D not resolved. The germline V gene has CDR1 MDHEN and CDR2 SYDVKM. The V and J ends lost 5 bases and 9 bases respectively, with 17 bases between them. This CDR3 has 15 amino acids. CDR3 protein: CASSARGASSSPLHF. CDR3 nucleotide sequence: TGTGCCAGCAGTGCCCGGGGTGCCTCTTCTTCACCCCTCCACTTT.

V is TRBV28 and J is TRBJ2-7; 7 nucleotides agree with TRBD2. There are 13 residues in the CDR3. Germline CDR1 MDHEN, CDR2 SYDVKM. V shed 3 bases and J 8 bases; nucleotides not matched to a gene: 7. The CDR3 DNA reads as TGTGCCAGCAGTTTGCCTAGCGGCCTCAAGCAGTACTTC. Amino acids: CASSLPSGLKQYF.

The rearrangement links TRBV29-1 to TRBJ1-2, with 8 bases matching TRBD1. V lost 7 bases, J lost 6 bases, and 13 bases stayed unmatched. This CDR3 spans 14 amino acids. Germline V gene lookup returns CDR1 SQVTM and CDR2 ANQGSEA. Here the CDR3 reads CSAHPWAGGNGYTF. The CDR3 DNA sequence: TGCAGCGCACACCCTTGGGCAGGGGGCAATGGCTACACCTTC.